This T cell receptor (beta chain) was captured by sequencing in a study of CD8 T cells in ankylosing spondylitis. V dropped 5 bases and J dropped 7; count of bases not matched to a gene: 13. The germline gives CDR1 SGHTA, CDR2 FQGNSA. The CDR3 runs 15 residues. Quantitative 5'-RACE with molecular barcodes generated TCR beta libraries. TCRdb re-called the 5' RACE reads through MiXCR, storing one row per CDR3 protein. The sample lists some 240,000 distinct CDR3 sequences; approximately 9% were seen once. This rearrangement joins TRBV7-2 to TRBJ2-5; TRBD1 matches at 7 bases. The TCR comes from a male donor with ankylosing spondylitis or in good health (not recorded which). Sequenced material: blood, either unsorted or a sorted T cell fraction (not recorded which). CDR3 loop: CASSKGQVGVGTQYF. CDR3 sequence (DNA): TGTGCCAGCAGCAAAGGACAGGTTGGGGTGGGGACCCAGTACTTC.